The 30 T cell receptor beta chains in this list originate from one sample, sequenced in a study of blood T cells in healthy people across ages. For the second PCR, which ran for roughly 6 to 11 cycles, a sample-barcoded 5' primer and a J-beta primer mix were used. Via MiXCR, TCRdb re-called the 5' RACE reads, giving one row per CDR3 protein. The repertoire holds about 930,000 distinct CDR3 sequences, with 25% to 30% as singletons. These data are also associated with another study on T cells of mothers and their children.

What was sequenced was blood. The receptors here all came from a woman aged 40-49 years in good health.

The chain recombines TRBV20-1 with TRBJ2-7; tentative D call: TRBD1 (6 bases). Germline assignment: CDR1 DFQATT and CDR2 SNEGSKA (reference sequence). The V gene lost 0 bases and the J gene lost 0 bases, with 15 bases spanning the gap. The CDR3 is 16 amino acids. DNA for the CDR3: TGCAGTGCTAGAGATCTCAGGGGTCCCAGCTCCTACGAGCAGTACTTC. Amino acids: CSARDLRGPSSYEQYF.

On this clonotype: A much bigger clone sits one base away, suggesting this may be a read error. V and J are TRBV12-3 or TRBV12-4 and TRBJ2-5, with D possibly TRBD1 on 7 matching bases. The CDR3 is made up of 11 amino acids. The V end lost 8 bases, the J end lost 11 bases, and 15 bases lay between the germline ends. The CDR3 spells CASQGEDEQYF. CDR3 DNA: TGTGCCAGCCAGGGGGAGGATGAGCAGTACTTC.

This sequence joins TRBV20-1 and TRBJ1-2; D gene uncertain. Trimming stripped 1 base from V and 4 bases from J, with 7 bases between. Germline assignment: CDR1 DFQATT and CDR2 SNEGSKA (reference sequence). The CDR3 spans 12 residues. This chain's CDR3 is CSARAGRYGYTF. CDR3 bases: TGCAGTGCTAGAGCTGGGCGCTATGGCTACACCTTC.

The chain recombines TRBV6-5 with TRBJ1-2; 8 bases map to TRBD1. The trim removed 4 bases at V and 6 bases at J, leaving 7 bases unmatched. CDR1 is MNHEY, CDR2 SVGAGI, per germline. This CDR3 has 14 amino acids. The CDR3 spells CASSSTTGGHGYTF. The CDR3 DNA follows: TGTGCCAGCAGTTCCACTACAGGGGGTCATGGCTACACCTTC.

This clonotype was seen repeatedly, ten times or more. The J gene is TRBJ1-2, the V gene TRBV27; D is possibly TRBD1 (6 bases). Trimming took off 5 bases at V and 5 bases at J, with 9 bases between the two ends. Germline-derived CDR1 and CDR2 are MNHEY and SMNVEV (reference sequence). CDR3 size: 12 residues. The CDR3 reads CASSTGRYGYTF. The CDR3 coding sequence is TGTGCCAGCAGTACAGGGAGGTATGGCTACACCTTC.

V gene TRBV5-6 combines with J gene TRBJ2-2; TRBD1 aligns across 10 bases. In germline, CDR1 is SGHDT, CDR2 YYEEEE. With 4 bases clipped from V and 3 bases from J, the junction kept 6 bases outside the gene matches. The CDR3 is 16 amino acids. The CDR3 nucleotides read TGTGCCAGCAGCCTGGACAGGGGGGCGGACACCGGGGAGCTGTTTTTT. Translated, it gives CASSLDRGADTGELFF.

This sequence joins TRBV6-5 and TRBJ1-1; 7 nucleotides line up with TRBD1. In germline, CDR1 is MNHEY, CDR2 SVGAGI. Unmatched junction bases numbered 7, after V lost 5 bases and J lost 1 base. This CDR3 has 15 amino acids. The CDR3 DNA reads TGTGCCAGCAGTCTAATCAGGGGGTGGAACACTGAAGCTTTCTTT. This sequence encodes CASSLIRGWNTEAFF.

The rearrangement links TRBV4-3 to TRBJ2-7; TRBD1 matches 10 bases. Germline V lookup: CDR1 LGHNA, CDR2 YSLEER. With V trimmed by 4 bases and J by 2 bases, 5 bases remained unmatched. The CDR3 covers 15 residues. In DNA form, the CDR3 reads TGCGCCAGCAGCCGAGGGACAGGGGCGGCCTACGAGCAGTACTTC. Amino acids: CASSRGTGAAYEQYF.

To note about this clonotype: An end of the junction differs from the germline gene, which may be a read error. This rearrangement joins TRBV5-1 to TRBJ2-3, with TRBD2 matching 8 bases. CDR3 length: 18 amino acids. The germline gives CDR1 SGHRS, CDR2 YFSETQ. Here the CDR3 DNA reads TGCGCCAGCAGCCCCTGGGCAGGGGTAGCGGGGACCACAGACACGCAGTATTTT. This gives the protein CASSPWAGVAGTTDTQYF. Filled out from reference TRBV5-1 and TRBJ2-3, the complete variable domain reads KAGVTQTPRYLIKTRGQQVTLSCSPISGHRSVSWYQQTPGQGLQFLFEYFSETQRNKGNFPGRFSGRQFSNSRSEMNVSTLELGDSALYLCASSPWAGVAGTTDTQYFGPGTRLTVL.

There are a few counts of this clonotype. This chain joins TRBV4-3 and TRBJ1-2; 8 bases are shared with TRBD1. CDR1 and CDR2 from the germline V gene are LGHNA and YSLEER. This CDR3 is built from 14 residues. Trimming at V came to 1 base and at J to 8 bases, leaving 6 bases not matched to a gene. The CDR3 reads CASSQGQGTEGYTF. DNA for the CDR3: TGCGCCAGCAGCCAAGGACAGGGGACGGAGGGCTACACCTTC.

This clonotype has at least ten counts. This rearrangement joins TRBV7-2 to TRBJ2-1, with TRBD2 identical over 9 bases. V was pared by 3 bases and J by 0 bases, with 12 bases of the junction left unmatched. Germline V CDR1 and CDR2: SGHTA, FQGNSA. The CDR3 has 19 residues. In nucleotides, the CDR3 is TGTGCCAGCAGCTTTTCGGGGCTAGCGGGGACTCTCTCCTACAATGAGCAGTTCTTC. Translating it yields CASSFSGLAGTLSYNEQFF.

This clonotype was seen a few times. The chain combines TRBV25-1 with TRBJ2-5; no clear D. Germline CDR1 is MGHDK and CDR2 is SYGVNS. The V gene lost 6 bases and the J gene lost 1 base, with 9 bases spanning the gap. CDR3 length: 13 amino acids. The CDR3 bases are TGTGCCAGCAGCGAGGCCCTCCAAGAGACCCAGTACTTC. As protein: CASSEALQETQYF.

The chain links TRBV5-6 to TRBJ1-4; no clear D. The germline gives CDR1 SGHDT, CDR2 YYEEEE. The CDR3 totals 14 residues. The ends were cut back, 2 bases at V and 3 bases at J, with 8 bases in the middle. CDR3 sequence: CASSFPPSNEKLFF. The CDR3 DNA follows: TGTGCCAGCAGCTTCCCCCCTTCTAATGAAAAACTGTTTTTT.

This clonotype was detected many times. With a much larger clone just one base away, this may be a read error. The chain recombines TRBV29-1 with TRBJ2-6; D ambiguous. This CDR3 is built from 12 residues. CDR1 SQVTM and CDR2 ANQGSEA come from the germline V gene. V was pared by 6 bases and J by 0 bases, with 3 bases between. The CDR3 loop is CSVHSGANVLTF. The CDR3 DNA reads TGCAGCGTCCACTCTGGGGCCAACGTCCTGACTTTC. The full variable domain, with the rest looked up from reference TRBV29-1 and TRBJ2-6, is SAVISQKPSRDICQRGTSLTIQCQVDSQVTMMFWYRQQPGQSLTLIATANQGSEATYESGFVIDKFPISRPNLTFSTLTVSNMSPEDSSIYLCSVHSGANVLTFGAGSRLTVL.

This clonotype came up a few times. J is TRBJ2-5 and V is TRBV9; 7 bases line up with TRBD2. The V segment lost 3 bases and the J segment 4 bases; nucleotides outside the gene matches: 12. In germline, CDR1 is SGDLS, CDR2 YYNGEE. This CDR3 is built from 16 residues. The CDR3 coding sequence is TGTGCCAGCAGCGGATCCGGGACTACTCGGACAGAGACCCAGTACTTC. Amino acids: CASSGSGTTRTETQYF. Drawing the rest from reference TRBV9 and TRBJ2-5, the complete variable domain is DSGVTQTPKHLITATGQRVTLRCSPRSGDLSVYWYQQSLDQGLQFLIQYYNGEERAKGNILERFSAQQFPDLHSELNLSSLELGDSALYFCASSGSGTTRTETQYFGPGTRLLVL.

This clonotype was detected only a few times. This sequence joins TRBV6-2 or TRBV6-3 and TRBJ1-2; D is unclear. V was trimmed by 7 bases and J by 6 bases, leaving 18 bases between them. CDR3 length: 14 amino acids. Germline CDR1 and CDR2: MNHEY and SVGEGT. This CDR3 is CASNRLYSGHGYTF. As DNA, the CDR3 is TGTGCCAGCAACCGACTCTACTCCGGTCATGGCTACACCTTC.

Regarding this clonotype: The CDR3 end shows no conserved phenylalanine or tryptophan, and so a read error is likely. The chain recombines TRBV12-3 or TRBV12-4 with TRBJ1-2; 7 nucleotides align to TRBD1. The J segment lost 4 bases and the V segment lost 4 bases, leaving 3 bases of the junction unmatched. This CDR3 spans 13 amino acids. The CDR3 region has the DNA TGTGCCAGCAGTTCGGGACAGTTCTATGGCTACACCCTC. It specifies CASSSGQFYGYTL.

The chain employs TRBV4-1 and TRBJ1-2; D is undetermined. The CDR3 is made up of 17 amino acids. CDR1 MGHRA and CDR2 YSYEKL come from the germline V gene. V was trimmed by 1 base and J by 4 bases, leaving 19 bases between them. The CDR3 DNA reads TGCGCCAGCAGCCAAGGCCGGGCAAGAAGGCTGGGCTATGGCTACACCTTC. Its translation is CASSQGRARRLGYGYTF.

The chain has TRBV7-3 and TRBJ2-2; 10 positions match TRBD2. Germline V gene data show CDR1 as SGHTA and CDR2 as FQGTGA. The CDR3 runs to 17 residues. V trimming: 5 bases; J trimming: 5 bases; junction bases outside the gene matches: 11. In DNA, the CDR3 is TGTGCCAGCAGCCCCACGCCTAGCGGGGGAAGGACCGGGGAGCTGTTTTTT. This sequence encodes CASSPTPSGGRTGELFF.

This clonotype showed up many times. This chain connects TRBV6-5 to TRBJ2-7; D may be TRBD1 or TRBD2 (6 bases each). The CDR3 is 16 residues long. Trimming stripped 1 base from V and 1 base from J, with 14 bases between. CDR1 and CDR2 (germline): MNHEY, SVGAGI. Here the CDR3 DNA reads TGTGCCAGCAGTTACTACGAGGGGGGCAAATCCTACGAGCAGTACTTC. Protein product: CASSYYEGGKSYEQYF.

CDR3 DNA sequence: TGTGCCAGCAGTAAGGGAGTCACTGATGAAAAACTGTTTTTT. This gives the protein CASSKGVTDEKLFF. The chain has TRBV2 and TRBJ1-4, with D unclear. Trimming cost V 5 bases and J 6 bases, with 13 bases left between them. This CDR3 spans 14 amino acids. Germline V gene sequence: CDR1 SNHLY, CDR2 FYNNEI.

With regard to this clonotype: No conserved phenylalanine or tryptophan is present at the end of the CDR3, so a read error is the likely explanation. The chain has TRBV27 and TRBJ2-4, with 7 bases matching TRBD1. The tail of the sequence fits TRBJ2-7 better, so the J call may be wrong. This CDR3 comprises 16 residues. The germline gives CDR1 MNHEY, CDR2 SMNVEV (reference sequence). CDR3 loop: CASSRTLGTAAYEQYL. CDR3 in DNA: TGTGCCAGCAGCCGAACATTAGGGACAGCTGCCTACGAGCAGTACCTC.

CDR3 coding DNA: TGTGCCAGCAGCCCACTAAGGGAGGAGCAGGGTACGCAGTATTTT. Translating it yields CASSPLREEQGTQYF. This chain links TRBV7-9 with TRBJ2-3; tentatively, D is TRBD2 (6 bases). V lost 5 bases and J 8 bases, leaving 20 bases between the germline ends. CDR1 SEHNR and CDR2 FQNEAQ come from the germline V gene (reference sequence). There are 15 residues in the CDR3. Full variable domain (remainder filled in from reference TRBV7-9 and TRBJ2-3): DTGVSQNPRHKITKRGQNVTFRCDPISEHNRLYWYRQTLGQGPEFLTYFQNEAQLEKSRLLSDRFSAERPKGSFSTLEIQRTEQGDSAMYLCASSPLREEQGTQYFGPGTRLTVL.

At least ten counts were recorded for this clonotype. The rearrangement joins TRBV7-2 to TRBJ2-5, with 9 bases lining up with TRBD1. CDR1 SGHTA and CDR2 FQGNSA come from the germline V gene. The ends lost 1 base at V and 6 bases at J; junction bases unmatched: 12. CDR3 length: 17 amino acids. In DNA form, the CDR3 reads TGTGCCAGCAGCTTAGGGGCCACCGGGACAGGGCTACAGACCCAGTACTTC. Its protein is CASSLGATGTGLQTQYF.

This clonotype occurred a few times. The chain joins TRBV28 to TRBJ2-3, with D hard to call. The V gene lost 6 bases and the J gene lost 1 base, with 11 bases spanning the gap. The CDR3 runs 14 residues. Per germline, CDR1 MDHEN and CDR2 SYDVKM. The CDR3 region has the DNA TGTGCCAGCAGGGATGATGGGGGCACAGATACGCAGTATTTT. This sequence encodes CASRDDGGTDTQYF.

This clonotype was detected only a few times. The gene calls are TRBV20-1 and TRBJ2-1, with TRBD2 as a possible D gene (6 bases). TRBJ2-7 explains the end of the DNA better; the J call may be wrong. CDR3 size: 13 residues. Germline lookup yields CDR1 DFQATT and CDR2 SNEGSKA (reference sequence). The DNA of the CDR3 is TGCAGTGCTAGGCGGGACGGTTACAATGAGCAGTACTTC. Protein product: CSARRDGYNEQYF.

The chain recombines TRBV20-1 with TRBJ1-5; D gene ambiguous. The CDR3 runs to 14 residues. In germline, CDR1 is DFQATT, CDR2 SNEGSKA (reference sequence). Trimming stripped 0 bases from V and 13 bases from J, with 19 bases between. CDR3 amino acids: CSARDVAAQRFQHF. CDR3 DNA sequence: TGCAGTGCTAGAGATGTGGCAGCCCAACGTTTTCAGCATTTT.

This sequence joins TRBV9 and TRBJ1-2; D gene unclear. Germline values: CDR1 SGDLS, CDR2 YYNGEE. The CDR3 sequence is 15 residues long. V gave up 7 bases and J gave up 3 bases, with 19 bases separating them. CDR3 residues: CASAPDTRIDYGYTF. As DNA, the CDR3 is TGTGCCAGCGCCCCCGACACGCGCATCGACTATGGCTACACCTTC.

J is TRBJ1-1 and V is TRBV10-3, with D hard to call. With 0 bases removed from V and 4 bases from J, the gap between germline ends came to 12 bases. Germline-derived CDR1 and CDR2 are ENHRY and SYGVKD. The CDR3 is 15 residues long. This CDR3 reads CAISESHSGSTEAFF. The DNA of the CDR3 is TGTGCCATCAGTGAGTCGCACAGTGGGAGCACTGAAGCTTTCTTT.

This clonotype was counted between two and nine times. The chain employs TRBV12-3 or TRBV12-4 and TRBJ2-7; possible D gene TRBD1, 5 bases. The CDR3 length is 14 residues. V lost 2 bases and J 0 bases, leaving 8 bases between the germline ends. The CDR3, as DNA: TGTGCCAGCAGTTTACACAGGTACTCCTACGAGCAGTACTTC. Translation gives CASSLHRYSYEQYF.